Listed below are T cell receptor beta chains from one sample, sequenced in a study of blood T cell repertoires in COVID-19. Clones were sequenced by immunoSEQ multiplex PCR, and TCRdb holds only the in-frame ones, with some missing. The sample records about 40,000 clones, around 85% being singletons. Source material: peripheral blood. Every receptor here comes from a woman aged 55-75 years with acute or convalescent COVID-19. CDR3s include the opening cysteine and the closing phenylalanine or tryptophan. A D gene is named only where the DNA matches it firmly. The listing skips clone size in some rows; elsewhere it reads once, few, many or a size class.

CDR3nt	CDR3aa	d_gene	v_gene	j_gene	abundance
TGTGCCAGCAGCTTACAGGATATGAACACTGAAGCTTTCTTT	CASSLQDMNTEAFF	NA	TRBV11-2	TRBJ1-1	NA
TGCGCCAGTAGCTTGGCCGCGAGTCATGGGGAGTCACCCCTCCACTTT	CASSLAASHGESPLHF	NA	TRBV5-1	TRBJ1-6	NA
TGTGCCAGCACCGTGGGGACAGGGGGTCGGACTGAAGCTTTCTTT	CASTVGTGGRTEAFF	TRBD1	TRBV28	TRBJ1-1	NA
TGTGCCAGCAGCCTTAGCGGGGGGCCGATAGATACGCAGTATTTT	CASSLSGGPIDTQYF	TRBD2	TRBV7-3	TRBJ2-3	once
TGTGCCACCCAGACAGACATGAACACTGAAGCTTTCTTT	CATQTDMNTEAFF	NA	TRBV10-3	TRBJ1-1	NA
TGTGCCAGTCGCGAGGGTGGGCTCTATGGCTACACCTTC	CASREGGLYGYTF	NA	TRBV19	TRBJ1-2	NA
TGTGCCAGCAGCAACTTATACCACGCGGATACGCAGTATTTT	CASSNLYHADTQYF	NA	TRBV21-1	TRBJ2-3	NA
TGTGCCGGCCAGGGAACCCAATTTGGCGAGCAGTACTTC	CAGQGTQFGEQYF	NA	TRBV28	TRBJ2-7	NA
TGTGCCAGCAGCTTGGATGGACAGGTCGCCTATGGCTACACCTTC	CASSLDGQVAYGYTF	TRBD1	TRBV5-4	TRBJ1-2	NA
TGCGCCAGCAGTCAAACAGGCACTGGAAACACCATATATTTT	CASSQTGTGNTIYF	NA	TRBV5-1	TRBJ1-3	NA
TGTGCCAGCAGCAATGAGGTGGCAGGGGGCATGAACACTGAAGCTTTCTTT	CASSNEVAGGMNTEAFF	TRBD1	TRBV7-3	TRBJ1-1	few
TGTGCCAGTAGTACCACCAGGGGGTCCTCGAGAGAAGCTTTCTTT	CASSTTRGSSREAFF	TRBD1	TRBV19	TRBJ1-1	NA
TGTGCCAGTAGTCCCAAGGACACCGACTATGGCTACACCTTC	CASSPKDTDYGYTF	NA	TRBV19	TRBJ1-2	NA
TGTGCCAGCAGCAACGGACAGGGGTGCACAGATACGCAGTATTTT	CASSNGQGCTDTQYF	NA	TRBV21-1	TRBJ2-3	NA
TGCGCCAGCAGCAGGACACCGGACAATGAGCAGTTCTTC	CASSRTPDNEQFF	NA	TRBV5-1	TRBJ2-1	NA
TGCGCCAGCAGCTTGGAACCCCCTAGAGAGACCCAGTACTTC	CASSLEPPRETQYF	NA	TRBV5-1	TRBJ2-5	NA
TGTGCCAGCAGCCGAGAACAGGGTGACACCGGGGAGCTGTTTTTT	CASSREQGDTGELFF	NA	TRBV4-2	TRBJ2-2	few
TGTGCCACCAGCAGAGATCAAGCAGGGTGGAGAGGAAACACCATATATTTT	CATSRDQAGWRGNTIYF	NA	TRBV15	TRBJ1-3	few
TGTGCCAGCAGCTCTCCGGGACAGGGCAATTTCTATAATTCACCCCTCCACTTT	CASSSPGQGNFYNSPLHF	TRBD1	TRBV7-2	TRBJ1-6	NA
TGTGCCAGCAGTGAGGCCCGACAGGGGGGAAAACTGTTTTTT	CASSEARQGGKLFF	TRBD1	TRBV6-1	TRBJ1-4	NA
TGTGCCTGCGGAGACAGGGGGCGAGGGGCTAATTCACCCCTCCACTTT	CACGDRGRGANSPLHF	TRBD1	TRBV30	TRBJ1-6	few
TGTGCCAGCAGCCAAGAGGGGCGGCAGCCCCAGCATTTT	CASSQEGRQPQHF	NA	TRBV3-1/TRBV3-2	TRBJ1-5	NA
TGTGCCAGCAGCTCCTCGCTCTACCGGGACCGGGGGATCGAGCAGTACTTC	CASSSSLYRDRGIEQYF	NA	TRBV11-2	TRBJ2-7	few
TGCGCCAGCAGCTCGAGCGGGGAAATTTACAATGAGCAGTTCTTC	CASSSSGEIYNEQFF	TRBD2	TRBV5-1	TRBJ2-1	NA
TGTGCCAGTAGTCCGGGGACAGGGGGATGGACACACAATGAGCAGTTCTTC	CASSPGTGGWTHNEQFF	TRBD1	TRBV19	TRBJ2-1	NA
TGCGCCAGCAGCCAAACAGGGGCAGCCGGGGAGCTGTTTTTT	CASSQTGAAGELFF	TRBD1	TRBV4-1	TRBJ2-2	few
TGTGCCACCAATAATCAGGATAACACCGGGGAGCTGTTTTTT	CATNNQDNTGELFF	NA	TRBV24-1	TRBJ2-2	NA
TGTGCCAGCAGCTTCGGGGGGCAAAACTATGGCTACACCTTC	CASSFGGQNYGYTF	NA	TRBV5-6	TRBJ1-2	NA
TGTGCCAGCAGCGATGGGACTAGCGGGAGATCTGTGTCCGGGGAGCTGTTTTTT	CASSDGTSGRSVSGELFF	TRBD2	TRBV9	TRBJ2-2	few
TGTGCCAGTAGTGCCGGGGGGAAGGGTTTAGCGGGAAGGCATGAGCAGTTCTTC	CASSAGGKGLAGRHEQFF	TRBD2	TRBV19	TRBJ2-1	NA
TGTGCCAGCAGCCCAACCGGGGGAGGGATGAACACTGAAGCTTTCTTT	CASSPTGGGMNTEAFF	NA	TRBV7-2	TRBJ1-1	NA
TGTGCCTGGAGCCTCACTAGCGGGAGAAACGAGCAGTACTTC	CAWSLTSGRNEQYF	TRBD2	TRBV30	TRBJ2-7	NA
TGCAGCGTTGAACTACAGGGGCACACAGACACTGAAGCTTTCTTT	CSVELQGHTDTEAFF	TRBD1	TRBV29-1	TRBJ1-1	once
TGTGCCAGCAGCCAAAGACGGGGTGCAGATACGCAGTATTTT	CASSQRRGADTQYF	NA	TRBV3-1/TRBV3-2	TRBJ2-3	NA
TGTGCCAGCAGTTACGGGGCTAGCGTTCGGAATGAGCAGTTCTTC	CASSYGASVRNEQFF	NA	TRBV6-5	TRBJ2-1	NA
TGCGCCAGCAGCCAAGCACAGGGGATTTCTGGCTACACCTTC	CASSQAQGISGYTF	TRBD1	TRBV4-1	TRBJ1-2	few
TGTGCCTGGGAGAACCCAGGGGGCTACACCTTC	CAWENPGGYTF	NA	TRBV30	TRBJ1-2	NA
TGTGCCAGCAGTGAGACAAGAAACTATGGCTACACCTTC	CASSETRNYGYTF	NA	TRBV6-1	TRBJ1-2	NA
TGTGCCAGCTCACCACGGGGGGCTGGAAACACCATATATTTT	CASSPRGAGNTIYF	NA	TRBV18	TRBJ1-3	NA
TGTGCCAGCAGTTATATAGCGGGAGGTCCCTACGAGCAGTACTTC	CASSYIAGGPYEQYF	TRBD2	TRBV6-5	TRBJ2-7	NA
TGTGCCAGCAGCCCAGAAAGGACAGGCGGCTACAATGAGCAGTTCTTC	CASSPERTGGYNEQFF	TRBD1	TRBV5-4	TRBJ2-1	once
TGTGCCAGCAGGGGACTACAAGAGACCCAGTACTTC	CASRGLQETQYF	TRBD2	TRBV4-2	TRBJ2-5	NA
TGTGCCACCAGCAGGGGACAAAGTAGCAATCAGCCCCAGCATTTT	CATSRGQSSNQPQHF	NA	TRBV15	TRBJ1-5	few
TGTGCCGGAGATAGCAATCAGCCCCAGCATTTT	CAGDSNQPQHF	NA	TRBV21-1	TRBJ1-5	few
TGTGCCAGCAGCTTGCAGAACACTGAAGCTTTCTTT	CASSLQNTEAFF	NA	TRBV5-6	TRBJ1-1	once
TGTGCCAGCATAGAGACTAGCGGGGTGCCCGGGGAGCTGTTTTTT	CASIETSGVPGELFF	TRBD2	TRBV2	TRBJ2-2	NA
TGCGCCAGCAGCTTGGGACAGGGGGTCCCAGATACGCAGTATTTT	CASSLGQGVPDTQYF	TRBD1	TRBV5-1	TRBJ2-3	once
TGTGCCAGTCTCAAGACTAGCGGGAGGTTCAGCTCCTACAATGAGCAGTTCTTC	CASLKTSGRFSSYNEQFF	TRBD2	TRBV19	TRBJ2-1	NA
TGTGCCAGCAGTTTAGTGAGGGCGGGTCAGGCTTTCTTT	CASSLVRAGQAFF	NA	TRBV12-3/TRBV12-4	TRBJ1-1	NA